This T cell receptor (beta chain) is from a study of T cells in localized non-small cell lung cancer (dated by TCRdb to 2018 to 2020). The study in broad terms: The study examined T cell repertoires in a few hundred patients with early-stage NSCLC and compared tumors with uninvolved tumor-adjacent lungs. Of the NSCLC patients, fewer than 150 were male and roughly 110 were female, and the mean age was about 69 years. The cohort comprised some 240 treatment-naïve NSCLC patients with resected, localized lung tumors.

Uninvolved adjacent lung was obtained at least 2 cm from the tumor margin, and the absence of atypia was confirmed by two independent pathologists. At diagnosis, peripheral blood, uninvolved tumor-adjacent lung and tumor were collected and stored as a combination of fresh-frozen and FFPE material. The CDR3 measures 14 amino acids from cysteine to phenylalanine. Just CDR3 DNA is preserved here, 42 bases in frame from base 1. Reading the germline V gene gives CDR1 MNHGY and CDR2 SAAAGT. V was cut back by 6 bases and J by 3 bases, leaving a gap of 12 bases between them. A word on this clone: Its antigen is unknown. Base qualities are not recorded, but no much larger clone differs from it by a single base.

The immunoSEQ Assay was used to sequence TCR beta CDR3 regions from DNA. As for the authors' bioinformatics: To compute T cell density, TCR beta template counts were normalized to usable DNA, which was estimated by amplifying housekeeping genes. The preseqR package was used to estimate richness by extrapolating to 400,000 templates for PBMC samples and to 120,000 templates for tissue samples. Clonality was calculated as one minus Pielou's evenness. Tissue-enriched TCRs were identified by differential abundance testing using productive amino-acid clonotypes, minimum total count 5 and alpha 0.1. The Jaccard Index and the Morisita Overlap Index were used to quantify repertoire overlap between compartments. GLIPH clustered TCR beta CDR3s with public tetramer-defined viral CDR3s; viral motifs required at least three viral sequences plus V-gene enrichment. Imported from immuneACCESS, the table was reduced by TCRdb to in-frame sequences with V and J called. These copies leave out some clones; in studies compared against another copy, an unresolved V gene accounts for under half, and the cause of the remainder is not known. The DNA was the basis for D and trimming; V, J and clone size are from that table. This sample comprises 2,000 to 2,500 clones, roughly 29% of them detected only once. The top ten clones comprise about a fifth of the sample.

Overall study outcomes, separate from this receptor: A median of roughly 50 of the top 100 tumor clones turned up in the paired uninvolved adjacent lung, and fewer than 35 of those clones also ranked among the top 100 of that same adjacent lung. Longer overall survival was associated with higher T cell density in blood, whereas shorter survival was associated with higher clonality in adjacent lung. Because the study design was exploratory, TCR variables were selected using unadjusted p-values without false-discovery rate correction. The highest T cell clonality was observed in uninvolved tumor-adjacent lung, where clonality exceeded that of tumor, suggesting that antigenic responses were more focused in uninvolved tumor-adjacent lung. Because multi-region tumor sequencing was not done, intratumor heterogeneity could not be ruled out.

Material: normal lung tissue next to the tumor, obtained before any cancer treatment. The sequence came from a male donor aged 60 or older with stage I squamous cell lung carcinoma. The chain links TRBV6-8 with TRBJ1-3; no D gene is confidently identified. The nucleotide sequence reads as follows: TGTGCCAGCAGGCTACACAGCTTTGGAAACACCATATATTTT. This codes for CASRLHSFGNTIYF.